One and the same sample provided the 3 T cell receptor beta chains below, sequenced in a study of technical replicates of blood from several donors. Method: immunoSEQ multiplex PCR; TCRdb's copy keeps in-frame clones and lacks some. Found here are more than 65,000 clones, just under 95% of them singletons; the top ten hold 0.2% to 0.3%. Sequencing used T cells isolated from PBMCs. These receptors were collected from a human donor in good health.

This chain uses TRBV6-1 with TRBJ2-7, with D possibly being TRBD2 (6 bases). Trimming took 7 bases from V and 2 from J, leaving 15 bases between them. Germline-derived CDR1 and CDR2 are MNHNS and SASEGT. This CDR3 contains 14 residues. The CDR3 spells CASINGGITYEQYF. CDR3 bases: TGTGCCAGCATCAATGGGGGGATAACCTACGAGCAGTACTTC.

The gene calls are TRBV6-1 and TRBJ2-1, with 12 bases aligning to TRBD2. V dropped 7 bases and J dropped 9; count of bases not matched to a gene: 7. The CDR3 extends over 14 amino acids. Germline CDR1 and CDR2: MNHNS and SASEGT. DNA of the CDR3: TGTGCCAGCACCCCTAGCGGGGGGGCGGGTGAGCAGTTCTTC. It codes for CASTPSGGAGEQFF.

This chain uses TRBV29-1 with TRBJ1-1; 7 bases line up with TRBD1. CDR1 is SQVTM, CDR2 ANQGSEA, per germline. The CDR3 has 14 residues. V shed 5 bases, J shed 5 bases, and the junction held 11 bases outside the gene matches. The CDR3 bases are TGCAGCGTTTATTTCGGACAGGCAACTACTGAAGCTTTCTTT. Its protein product is CSVYFGQATTEAFF.